This TCR beta chain appears in the sequencing data of a study of T-cell reconstitution after alpha-beta-depleted transplantation in children. Germline lookup yields CDR1 MNHEY and CDR2 SMNVEV (reference sequence). Trimming at V came to 6 bases and at J to 6 bases, leaving 7 bases not matched to a gene. The CDR3 is 14 residues long. Preparation of the TCRbeta library used unique molecular identifiers. Using its own MiXCR run on the PCR reads, TCRdb lists one record per CDR3 protein. This table has roughly 500,000 distinct CDR3 sequences, about 30% appearing once. The sequence came from a human donor who donated a stem cell graft to a child with aplastic anemia. The chain joins TRBV27 to TRBJ2-2, with TRBD2 matching over 7 bases. The sequenced sample was PBMCs from the stem cell graft donor, obtained from the stem cell graft. In nucleotides, the CDR3 is TGTGCCAGCAGGGGGGGGAGTGGGCCCGGGGAGCTGTTTTTT. The encoded protein is CASRGGSGPGELFF.